One sample yielded the 18 T cell receptor beta chains listed below, sequenced in a study of blood T cell repertoires in COVID-19. TCRdb's copy holds only in-frame clones and misses some; the assay was immunoSEQ multiplex PCR. The data show around 58,000 clones, with about 91% seen just once and roughly 7% held by the top ten. The sequenced sample consisted of peripheral blood. The receptors originated from a woman in her sixties with active or convalescent COVID-19.

This chain links TRBV11-3 with TRBJ2-1, with 16 bases identical to TRBD2. The V gene's germline CDR1 is SGHNT and CDR2 YENEEA. V dropped 5 bases and J dropped 6; count of bases not matched to a gene: 10. The CDR3 has 18 residues. CDR3 region: CASSPGLAGGFPFNEQFF. The CDR3 region has the DNA TGTGCCAGCAGCCCGGGACTAGCGGGGGGGTTCCCGTTCAATGAGCAGTTCTTC.

The V and J genes are TRBV6-5 and TRBJ2-2; 12 positions match TRBD2. The V and J ends lost 4 bases and 8 bases, in that order; junction bases with no gene match: 5. Germline CDR1 MNHEY, CDR2 SVGAGI. The CDR3 extends over 15 amino acids. The CDR3 here is CASSWTSGEGGELFF. The CDR3 DNA reads TGTGCCAGCAGTTGGACTAGCGGGGAAGGGGGGGAGCTGTTTTTT.

V usage is TRBV6-6 and J usage is TRBJ2-5; D might be TRBD1 (6 bases). The CDR3 is 15 residues long. Between the trimmed V and J ends, which lost 6 bases and 1 base, there was a span of 15 bases. CDR1 MNHNY and CDR2 SVGAGI come from the germline V gene (reference sequence). CDR3 DNA sequence: TGTGCCAGCAGACTCCGGGACAAGCCCCAAGAGACCCAGTACTTC. Protein product: CASRLRDKPQETQYF.

The chain employs TRBV28 and TRBJ2-2; 7 nucleotides agree with TRBD1. There are 15 residues in the CDR3. Germline assignment: CDR1 MDHEN and CDR2 SYDVKM. The ends lost 7 bases at V and 2 bases at J; junction bases unmatched: 7. CDR3 sequence: CASTPGQLNTGELFF. Written as DNA, the CDR3 is TGTGCCAGCACTCCGGGACAGCTAAACACCGGGGAGCTGTTTTTT.

V usage is TRBV28 and J usage is TRBJ1-5, with TRBD1 identical over 7 bases. Per the germline V gene, CDR1 is MDHEN and CDR2 is SYDVKM. The CDR3 length is 16 residues. With V trimmed by 8 bases and J by 0 bases, 10 bases remained unmatched. In nucleotides, the CDR3 is TGTGCCAGCTTGACAGGGTTCGGGGTTAGCAATCAGCCCCAGCATTTT. Translation gives CASLTGFGVSNQPQHF.

V and J are TRBV18 and TRBJ1-2, with 7 bases aligning to TRBD1. The CDR3 has 13 residues. Trimming took 5 bases from V and 6 from J; bases not matched to a gene: 6. Germline V gene sequence: CDR1 KGHSH, CDR2 LQKENI. In DNA, the CDR3 is TGTGCCAGCTCATACGACAGGGTTGATGGCTACACCTTC. Translated: CASSYDRVDGYTF.

The DNA for the CDR3 is TGTGCCAGCAGTCCGATCGACAGGTACACTGAAGCTTTCTTT. Encoded protein: CASSPIDRYTEAFF. This chain joins TRBV28 and TRBJ1-1; tentatively, D is TRBD1 (6 bases). This CDR3 is 14 amino acids long. With 5 bases removed from V and 3 bases from J, the gap between germline ends came to 13 bases. Germline V gene lookup returns CDR1 MDHEN and CDR2 SYDVKM.

The chain joins TRBV2 to TRBJ1-3; D ambiguous. The germline V gene encodes CDR1 SNHLY and CDR2 FYNNEI. The V and J ends lost 7 bases and 4 bases respectively, with 17 bases between them. The CDR3 spans 15 residues. The CDR3 is CASTPSRLRGNTIYF. In DNA form, the CDR3 reads TGTGCCAGCACCCCGTCTAGATTAAGAGGAAACACCATATATTTT.

The CDR3 coding sequence is TGTGCCAGCAGGGCTACAGGGAACTATGGCTACACCTTC. It yields the protein CASRATGNYGYTF. The chain is built from TRBV6-5 and TRBJ1-2; D is perhaps TRBD1 (6 bases). CDR1 is MNHEY, CDR2 SVGAGI, per germline. The V end lost 6 bases, the J end lost 2 bases, and 10 bases lay between the germline ends. CDR3 size: 13 residues.

The V call is TRBV27, the J call TRBJ1-5, with no clear D. The CDR3 contains 13 residues. The V gene's germline CDR1 is MNHEY and CDR2 SMNVEV (reference sequence). Trimming pared 3 bases from V and 5 bases from J, leaving 8 bases between. The CDR3 coding sequence is TGTGCCAGCAGTTTCAGGCGAGATCAGCCCCAGCATTTT. Encoded protein: CASSFRRDQPQHF.

This clone appeared once. The chain joins TRBV6-1 to TRBJ1-1; D remains ambiguous. CDR3 size: 13 residues. Germline V gene sequence: CDR1 MNHNS, CDR2 SASEGT. V shed 2 bases and J shed 11 bases, with 15 bases lying between them. The CDR3 sequence: CASSESSGLMAFF. CDR3 nucleotides: TGTGCCAGCAGTGAATCAAGTGGACTTATGGCTTTCTTT.

There are a few counts of this clone. The rearrangement links TRBV10-1 to TRBJ2-7; D gene uncertain. Germline assignment: CDR1 WNHNN and CDR2 SYGVQD (reference sequence). This CDR3 has 13 residues. The ends were cut back, 6 bases at V and 2 bases at J, with 11 bases in the middle. CDR3 sequence reads: CASSPSTTYEQYF. CDR3 bases: TGCGCCAGCAGCCCAAGCACCACCTACGAGCAGTACTTC.

The chain carries TRBV7-9 and TRBJ1-1; 8 bases are a match to TRBD1. Losses at the gene ends were 5 bases for V and 1 base for J; bases not matched to a gene: 12. This CDR3 contains 17 residues. CDR1 and CDR2 (germline): SEHNR, FQNEAQ (reference sequence). CDR3 coding DNA: TGTGCCAGCAGCCAACCCCTTGTGGGGACAGGGAACACTGAAGCTTTCTTT. Translation gives CASSQPLVGTGNTEAFF. Based on the CDR3 plus reference TRBV7-9 and TRBJ1-1, the full variable domain is DTGVSQNPRHKITKRGQNVTFRCDPISEHNRLYWYRQTLGQGPEFLTYFQNEAQLEKSRLLSDRFSAERPKGSFSTLEIQRTEQGDSAMYLCASSQPLVGTGNTEAFFGQGTRLTVV.

The rearrangement joins TRBV6-5 to TRBJ1-2, with 7 bases that match TRBD1. CDR1 and CDR2 (germline): MNHEY, SVGAGI. The CDR3 totals 15 residues. V lost 2 bases, J lost 3 bases, and 6 bases stayed unmatched. The DNA of the CDR3 is TGTGCCAGCAGTTACAGGGGTGACAGGGACTATGGCTACACCTTC. As protein: CASSYRGDRDYGYTF.

CDR3 in DNA: TGTGCCAGCAGCTCGTACATCTCCTACGAGCAGTACTTC. This codes for CASSSYISYEQYF. The chain combines TRBV14 with TRBJ2-7; D remains unclear. V lost 5 bases, J lost 0 bases, and 8 bases lay in between. Germline values: CDR1 SGHDN, CDR2 FVKESK. The CDR3 covers 13 residues. Full variable domain (rest looked up from reference TRBV14 and TRBJ2-7): EAGVTQFPSHSVIEKGQTVTLRCDPISGHDNLYWYRRVMGKEIKFLLHFVKESKQDESGMPNNRFLAERTGGTYSTLKVQPAELEDSGVYFCASSSYISYEQYFGPGTRLTVT.

The rearrangement links TRBV27 to TRBJ2-7, with D maybe TRBD2 (7 bases). Per the germline V gene, CDR1 is MNHEY and CDR2 is SMNVEV (reference sequence). The CDR3 covers 15 residues. Trimming pared 3 bases from V and 5 bases from J, leaving 17 bases between. For the CDR3, the DNA is TGTGCCAGCAGTTTTCGGGGGGCGTTGAGTCACGAGCAGTACTTC. This sequence encodes CASSFRGALSHEQYF.

V gene TRBV12-3 or TRBV12-4 combines with J gene TRBJ1-2, with unresolved D. There are 13 residues in the CDR3. V lost 5 bases and J lost 8, with 15 bases in between. This CDR3 is CASSQNRPQGYTF. The DNA of the CDR3 is TGTGCCAGCAGTCAGAACCGCCCTCAAGGCTACACCTTC.

The rearrangement joins TRBV11-1 to TRBJ1-6; D perhaps matches TRBD1 (5 bases). The germline V gene encodes CDR1 SGHAT and CDR2 FQDESV (reference sequence). The CDR3 totals 16 residues. Trimming took 2 bases from V and 3 from J, leaving 11 bases between them. The chain's CDR3 is CASSLSGTGYNSPLHF. DNA for the CDR3: TGTGCCAGCAGCTTATCCGGGACTGGCTATAATTCACCCCTCCACTTT.